A single sample gave rise to the 5 T cell receptor beta chains below, sequenced in a study of OX40 agonist ivuxolimab in advanced cancers. The repertoire was sequenced with immunoSEQ multiplex PCR; TCRdb's copy has only in-frame clones and lacks some. Among about 69,000 clones listed, about four fifths were seen once. Sequences were derived from CD4+ or CD8+ T cells sorted from blood, sampled in a trial of the OX40 agonist ivuxolimab. All receptors derive from an adult with an advanced solid tumor such as melanoma, head and neck, liver or kidney cancer.

V is TRBV2 and J is TRBJ1-2; maybe TRBD1 (5 bases). CDR3 length: 13 residues. V lost 8 bases to trimming and J lost 4 bases, with 14 bases between them. Per the germline V gene, CDR1 is SNHLY and CDR2 is FYNNEI. The CDR3, as DNA: TGTGCCAGCGACTATGCAGGGAGCTATGGCTACACCTTC. It yields the protein CASDYAGSYGYTF.

The chain joins TRBV11-2 to TRBJ2-7; no clear D. V was pared by 5 bases and J by 4 bases, with 9 bases between. Per the germline V gene, CDR1 is SGHAT and CDR2 is FQNNGV. CDR3 size: 12 residues. The CDR3 sequence is CASSKAEYEQYF. CDR3 bases: TGTGCCAGCAGCAAGGCGGAATACGAGCAGTACTTC.

The rearrangement uses TRBV15 and TRBJ1-5, with D unclear. CDR1 is LNHNV and CDR2 is YYDKDF in the germline V gene (reference sequence). Trimming stripped 0 bases from V and 4 bases from J, with 13 bases between. The CDR3 has 16 amino acids. CDR3 sequence (DNA): TGTGCCACCAGCAGAGATATGGCTATGGGGAATCAGCCCCAGCATTTT. Its protein is CATSRDMAMGNQPQHF.

J is TRBJ1-4 and V is TRBV10-2; D may be TRBD1 (6 bases). V was pared by 3 bases and J by 0 bases, with 11 bases between. Germline CDR1 reads WSHSY; CDR2 reads SAAADI. The CDR3 loop spans 16 amino acids. As DNA, the CDR3 is TGCGCCAGCAGTGATCTGGGGGCCACAACTAATGAAAAACTGTTTTTT. As protein: CASSDLGATTNEKLFF.

The chain uses TRBV6-5 and TRBJ2-3; D call uncertain. The CDR3 totals 15 residues. Trimming cost V 3 bases and J 1 base, with 11 bases left between them. CDR1 is MNHEY, CDR2 SVGAGI, per germline. Written as DNA, the CDR3 is TGTGCCAGCAGTTATGAAGGCGGTCGCACAGATACGCAGTATTTT. Translating it yields CASSYEGGRTDTQYF.